These 30 T cell receptor beta chains were sequenced from one sample in a study of CD8 T cells in ankylosing spondylitis. MiXCR, run by TCRdb on the 5' RACE reads, gives a single entry per CDR3 protein. The table records around 300,000 distinct CDR3 sequences, about 9.9% of them present only once. Source material: blood, either unsorted or a sorted T cell fraction (not recorded which). The receptors derive from a female donor with ankylosing spondylitis or in good health (not recorded which).

This clonotype was found many times. V gene TRBV29-1 combines with J gene TRBJ1-1; D uncertain. Trimming left V 0 bases short and J 6 bases short, with 11 bases between. The CDR3 extends over 13 amino acids. Germline V lookup: CDR1 SQVTM, CDR2 ANQGSEA. The CDR3 DNA sequence: TGCAGCGTTGAAGAGAGTTCGACGTCTGAAGCTTTCTTT. Translated: CSVEESSTSEAFF.

This clonotype was seen repeatedly, ten times or more. This chain links TRBV20-1 with TRBJ1-2; D is perhaps TRBD1 (6 bases). Germline values: CDR1 DFQATT, CDR2 SNEGSKA (reference sequence). V shed 7 bases and J shed 8 bases, with 14 bases lying between them. This CDR3 has 11 amino acids. CDR3 bases: TGCAGTGGGGGGGCGCAGGGAGGCTACACCTTC. This gives the protein CSGGAQGGYTF.

This clonotype was counted between two and nine times. V gene TRBV27 combines with J gene TRBJ1-5; possibly TRBD1 for D (6 bases). Trimming took 5 bases from V and 9 from J, leaving 17 bases between them. CDR1 is MNHEY, CDR2 SMNVEV, per germline (reference sequence). This CDR3 spans 14 amino acids. CDR3 in amino acids: CASSPQGSGWPQHF. The CDR3 DNA is TGTGCCAGCAGTCCACAGGGATCGGGTTGGCCCCAGCATTTT.

This clonotype was observed many times. This chain links TRBV12-3 or TRBV12-4 with TRBJ2-7, with D perhaps being TRBD1 or TRBD2 (6 bases each). V lost 4 bases and J lost 0, with 16 bases in between. This CDR3 comprises 16 residues. The CDR3 protein is CASSWGATVSSYEQYF. The CDR3 DNA reads TGTGCCAGCAGTTGGGGGGCGACAGTGAGCTCCTACGAGCAGTACTTC.

This clonotype was picked up a small number of times. CDR3 DNA sequence: TGTGCCAGCAGCCAAGAAGACGGCGGGTACAATGAGCAGTTCTTC. It is translated as CASSQEDGGYNEQFF. The chain joins TRBV4-2 to TRBJ2-1; weak D call: TRBD2 (5 bases). Trimming removed 0 bases from V and 4 bases from J, with 10 bases in between. CDR1 is LGHNA and CDR2 is YNFKEQ in the germline V gene. This CDR3 has 15 amino acids.

This clonotype was seen many times. This chain connects TRBV24-1 to TRBJ2-2; D is undetermined. Trimming cost V 4 bases and J 9 bases, with 5 bases left between them. Germline V gene sequence: CDR1 KGHDR, CDR2 SFDVKD. The CDR3 runs 11 residues. This chain's CDR3 is CATSEGRELFF. CDR3 sequence (DNA): TGTGCCACCAGTGAAGGCAGGGAGCTGTTTTTT.

The chain combines TRBV2 with TRBJ2-5, with D possibly TRBD2 on 6 matching bases. The V gene's germline CDR1 is SNHLY and CDR2 FYNNEI. CDR3 length: 12 residues. Trimming pared 7 bases from V and 7 bases from J, leaving 13 bases between. The CDR3 DNA follows: TGTGCCAGCATGGGGACTTTAGGGACCCAGTACTTC. This encodes CASMGTLGTQYF.

This clonotype has ten or more counts. The J gene is TRBJ2-1, the V gene TRBV6-4; 12 bases are a match to TRBD2. After removal of 3 bases from V and 7 bases from J, the junction contained 13 bases not matched to a gene. The CDR3 covers 18 residues. Germline-derived CDR1 and CDR2 are MRHNA and SNTAGT. The CDR3 sequence is CASSENLAGGQGRNEQFF. CDR3 nucleotide sequence: TGTGCCAGCAGTGAGAATCTAGCGGGAGGGCAAGGGCGAAATGAGCAGTTCTTC.

This clonotype was detected ten times or more. The CDR3 sequence is CSARPGTSGGYEQYF. DNA for the CDR3: TGCAGTGCTAGACCTGGGACTAGCGGAGGCTACGAGCAGTACTTC. The chain links TRBV20-1 to TRBJ2-7, with 11 bases aligning to TRBD2. Germline loops: CDR1 DFQATT, CDR2 SNEGSKA (reference sequence). CDR3 size: 15 residues. V shed 2 bases, J shed 3 bases, and the junction held 6 bases outside the gene matches.

This sequence joins TRBV7-8 and TRBJ2-1; 7 positions match TRBD2. Germline V CDR1 and CDR2: SGHVS, FQNEAQ. Trimming took 1 base from V and 8 from J; bases not matched to a gene: 11. CDR3 size: 16 residues. The CDR3 DNA sequence: TGTGCCAGCAGCTTAGTAAATGGGAGGGCCCTCGATGAGCAGTTCTTC. It encodes CASSLVNGRALDEQFF.

This clonotype was observed a few times. V usage is TRBV20-1 and J usage is TRBJ2-7; D unresolved. The germline CDR1 and CDR2 sequences are DFQATT and SNEGSKA (reference sequence). The germline V and J ends were trimmed by 3 bases and 4 bases, with 10 bases remaining between them. The CDR3 consists of 12 residues. CDR3 protein: CSARGMGYEQYF. As DNA, the CDR3 is TGCAGTGCTAGGGGGATGGGGTACGAGCAGTACTTC.

The chain employs TRBV5-1 and TRBJ2-3; no clear D gene. The V gene lost 0 bases and the J gene lost 0 bases, with 8 bases spanning the gap. The germline gives CDR1 SGHRS, CDR2 YFSETQ. The CDR3 has 15 amino acids. The CDR3 DNA follows: TGCGCCAGCAGCTTGGGCCCCACTAGCACAGATACGCAGTATTTT. Amino acid sequence: CASSLGPTSTDTQYF. The whole variable domain, remainder taken from reference TRBV5-1 and TRBJ2-3, is KAGVTQTPRYLIKTRGQQVTLSCSPISGHRSVSWYQQTPGQGLQFLFEYFSETQRNKGNFPGRFSGRQFSNSRSEMNVSTLELGDSALYLCASSLGPTSTDTQYFGPGTRLTVL.

This clonotype was detected many times. This sequence joins TRBV7-7 and TRBJ2-3; D ambiguous. This CDR3 is built from 15 residues. Germline-derived CDR1 and CDR2 are SSHAT and FNYEAQ (reference sequence). The DNA of the CDR3 is TGTGCTAGTTCACCCCGGGTCAGCCGCACAGATACGCAGTATTTT. Amino acid sequence: CASSPRVSRTDTQYF.

Only a few counts were recorded for this clonotype. J is TRBJ2-7 and V is TRBV20-1; TRBD2 aligns across 11 bases. The CDR3 is 17 residues long. Germline CDR1 is DFQATT and CDR2 is SNEGSKA (reference sequence). V shed 5 bases, J shed 4 bases, and the junction held 16 bases outside the gene matches. Here the CDR3 reads CSAFPSGGLAGGYEQYF. CDR3 bases: TGCAGTGCTTTCCCTTCGGGGGGTCTAGCGGGGGGTTACGAGCAGTACTTC.

This clonotype was recorded a few times. The gene calls are TRBV10-3 and TRBJ1-1, with D unresolved. Trimming removed 1 base at V and 4 bases at J, with 16 bases between. This CDR3 contains 16 residues. Germline assignment: CDR1 ENHRY and CDR2 SYGVKD. The CDR3 protein is CAISEFGGRGVTEAFF. In nucleotides, the CDR3 is TGTGCCATCAGTGAGTTTGGAGGGCGCGGGGTCACTGAAGCTTTCTTT.

This clonotype was recorded at least ten times. The chain uses TRBV2 and TRBJ2-1; TRBD2 might be the D (5 bases). Germline CDR1 reads SNHLY; CDR2 reads FYNNEI. The V and J ends lost 4 bases and 3 bases respectively, with 10 bases between them. The CDR3 is made up of 14 amino acids. CDR3 amino acids: CASSVEADYNEQFF. Written as DNA, the CDR3 is TGTGCCAGCAGTGTGGAAGCGGACTACAATGAGCAGTTCTTC.

The table lists this clonotype with a few counts. This chain joins TRBV5-1 and TRBJ1-5; D gene uncertain. CDR1 and CDR2 (germline): SGHRS, YFSETQ. There are 13 residues in the CDR3. With 0 bases removed from V and 7 bases from J, the gap between germline ends came to 8 bases. The CDR3, as DNA: TGCGCCAGCAGCTTGGGACCCGAACAGCCCCAGCATTTT. Its translation: CASSLGPEQPQHF.

This clonotype was seen only a few times. This rearrangement joins TRBV5-1 to TRBJ2-3, with 9 bases fitting TRBD1. With V trimmed by 3 bases and J by 3 bases, 5 bases remained unmatched. CDR3 length equals 15 residues. The germline gives CDR1 SGHRS, CDR2 YFSETQ. CDR3 region: CASSSGQGRTDTQYF. The CDR3 DNA follows: TGCGCCAGCAGCTCCGGACAGGGGAGGACAGATACGCAGTATTTT.

At least ten counts were recorded for this clonotype. The rearrangement uses TRBV25-1 and TRBJ2-7; D uncertain. V lost 6 bases and J lost 7, with 10 bases in between. The length of the CDR3 is 11 residues. Germline CDR1 MGHDK, CDR2 SYGVNS. CDR3 sequence reads: CASSLWLEQYF. The DNA of the CDR3 is TGTGCCAGCAGCCTTTGGCTGGAGCAGTACTTC.

This clonotype appeared many times. The genes are TRBV10-3 and TRBJ2-7; D is perhaps TRBD1 (6 bases). Germline lookup yields CDR1 ENHRY and CDR2 SYGVKD. CDR3 length: 12 residues. V shed 1 base and J shed 6 bases, with 7 bases lying between them. The CDR3 sequence is CAISEYRVEQYF. The DNA for the CDR3 is TGTGCCATCAGTGAGTACAGGGTCGAGCAGTACTTC.

Regarding this clonotype: This could be a read error, since a much larger clone is one nucleotide away. The chain carries TRBV27 and TRBJ2-7; 8 bases align to TRBD2. The CDR3 totals 13 residues. The germline V gene encodes CDR1 MNHEY and CDR2 SMNVEV (reference sequence). CDR3: CASRPTSAIEPYF. The CDR3 DNA reads TGTGCCAGCAGACCGACTAGCGCCATCGAGCCGTACTTC.

On this clonotype: Given a much more abundant clone one base away, this may be a read error. The chain uses TRBV6-5 and TRBJ1-4, with D perhaps matching TRBD1 (6 bases). CDR3 length: 12 residues. Germline assignment: CDR1 MNHEY and CDR2 SVGAGI. The CDR3, as DNA: TGTACCAGCAGTGGGACAAAAGAAAAACTGTTTTTT. This encodes CTSSGTKEKLFF.

This clonotype has at least ten counts. The rearrangement links TRBV5-1 to TRBJ2-7; weak D call: TRBD1 (6 bases). CDR1 SGHRS and CDR2 YFSETQ come from the germline V gene. Trimming left V 0 bases short and J 3 bases short, with 13 bases between. CDR3 length: 15 residues. Here the CDR3 DNA reads TGCGCCAGCAGCTTGGAAGTCGGACAGAGCTACGAGCAGTACTTC. Encoded protein: CASSLEVGQSYEQYF.

This clonotype was seen a few times. The genes are TRBV14 and TRBJ2-7; 8 nucleotides align to TRBD1. The CDR3 is 17 amino acids. Per germline, CDR1 SGHDN and CDR2 FVKESK. V shed 0 bases and J 2 bases; nucleotides not matched to a gene: 9. The CDR3 loop reads CASSQEPRGPYPYEQYF. CDR3 in DNA: TGTGCCAGCAGCCAAGAACCCAGGGGGCCTTATCCCTACGAGCAGTACTTC.

The CDR3 bases are TGTGCCAGCAGCCCCTGGACAGGGAGTAACACTGAAGCTTTCTTT. Amino acid sequence: CASSPWTGSNTEAFF. The J gene is TRBJ1-1, the V gene TRBV27, with 8 nucleotides matching TRBD1. Germline V gene sequence: CDR1 MNHEY, CDR2 SMNVEV (reference sequence). The CDR3 loop spans 15 amino acids. Trimming took 6 bases from V and 2 from J; bases not matched to a gene: 8.

As for this clonotype: A much larger clone lies one base from this, so it may be a read error. This rearrangement joins TRBV20-1 to TRBJ2-7; TRBD2 matches 8 bases. Germline V gene lookup returns CDR1 DFQATT and CDR2 SNEGSKA (reference sequence). The CDR3 sequence is 13 residues long. For the CDR3, the DNA is TGCTGTGCCATTAGCGGGGCAGGCTACGAGCAGTACTTC. Amino acid sequence: CCAISGAGYEQYF.

The chain is built from TRBV10-2 and TRBJ2-5, with 7 bases lining up with TRBD1. Germline V gene sequence: CDR1 WSHSY, CDR2 SAAADI. V lost 8 bases and J lost 4; bases outside the gene matches: 1. The CDR3 is made up of 11 amino acids. In DNA, the CDR3 is TGCGCCAGCGCAGGGGGAGAGACCCAGTACTTC. Its protein is CASAGGETQYF.

This clonotype turned up a few times. The rearrangement links TRBV3-1 to TRBJ2-4, with 7 bases identical to TRBD1. The CDR3 covers 14 residues. Unmatched junction bases numbered 10, after V lost 5 bases and J lost 9 bases. Germline assignment: CDR1 LGHDT and CDR2 YNNKEL (reference sequence). The CDR3 DNA follows: TGTGCCAGCAGCGAGACACAGGGGTTTGGCATTCAGTACTTC. Residues: CASSETQGFGIQYF.

Many counts were recorded for this clonotype. The chain combines TRBV5-1 with TRBJ2-3, with D possibly being TRBD1 or TRBD2 (5 bases each). The CDR3 consists of 14 residues. V was trimmed by 10 bases and J by 2 bases, leaving 17 bases between them. The germline V gene encodes CDR1 SGHRS and CDR2 YFSETQ. Here the CDR3 reads CAGCLGEPTDTQYF. The CDR3 nucleotides are TGCGCCGGATGTTTGGGGGAGCCCACAGATACGCAGTATTTT. The full variable domain, with the rest looked up from reference TRBV5-1 and TRBJ2-3, is KAGVTQTPRYLIKTRGQQVTLSCSPISGHRSVSWYQQTPGQGLQFLFEYFSETQRNKGNFPGRFSGRQFSNSRSEMNVSTLELGDSALYLCAGCLGEPTDTQYFGPGTRLTVL.

This clonotype occurred a few times. The V and J genes are TRBV18 and TRBJ2-1, with 13 bases aligning to TRBD2. Per germline, CDR1 KGHSH and CDR2 LQKENI. CDR3 length equals 19 residues. V lost 2 bases, J lost 1 base, and 8 bases stayed unmatched. In DNA form, the CDR3 reads TGTGCCAGCTCACCAAGACTAGCGGGAGGAAGTCGTTCCTACAATGAGCAGTTCTTC. Residues: CASSPRLAGGSRSYNEQFF.